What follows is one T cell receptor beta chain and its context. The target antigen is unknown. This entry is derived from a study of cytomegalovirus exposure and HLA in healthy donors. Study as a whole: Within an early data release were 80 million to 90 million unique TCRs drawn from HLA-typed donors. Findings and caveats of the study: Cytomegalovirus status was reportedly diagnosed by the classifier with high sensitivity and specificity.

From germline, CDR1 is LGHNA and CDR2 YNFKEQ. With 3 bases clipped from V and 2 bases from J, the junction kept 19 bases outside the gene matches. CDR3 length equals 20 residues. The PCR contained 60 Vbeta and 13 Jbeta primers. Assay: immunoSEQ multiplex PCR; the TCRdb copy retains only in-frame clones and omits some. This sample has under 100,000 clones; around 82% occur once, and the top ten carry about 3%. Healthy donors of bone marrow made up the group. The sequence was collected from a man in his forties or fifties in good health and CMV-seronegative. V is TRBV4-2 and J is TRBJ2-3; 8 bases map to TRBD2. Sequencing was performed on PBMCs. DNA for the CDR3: TGTGCCAGCAGCCACACAGCGTCCGCGGTGCGGGGGGAGTACACAGATACGCAGTATTTT. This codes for CASSHTASAVRGEYTDTQYF.